These T cell receptor beta chains were read from a single sample in a study of blood T cell repertoires in COVID-19. The assay was immunoSEQ multiplex PCR, and TCRdb's table has in-frame clones only and misses some. The sample carries roughly 410,000 clones, approximately 89% recorded once. Sequencing input: peripheral blood. The receptors stem from a woman aged 55-69 years with COVID-19, enrolled during active disease. Both conserved end residues are part of each CDR3. Fields, in order: clone size, V gene, CDR3 length, D gene, J gene, CDR3 DNA, CDR3 protein. The D gene is left open where the match is weak. The size field is filled for only some rows; it gives once, few, many or a size class.

NA	TRBV5-4	14	NA	TRBJ1-2	TGTGCCAGCAGCTTAGGGGGGGCGAGTTATGGCTACACCTTC	CASSLGGASYGYTF
NA	TRBV3-1/TRBV3-2	12	NA	TRBJ2-2	TGTGCCAGCAGCCATTTAACCGGGGAGCTGTTTTTT	CASSHLTGELFF
NA	TRBV5-1	13	NA	TRBJ2-7	TGCGCCAGCAGCTCTTTGGGGCTCTACGAGCAGTACTTC	CASSSLGLYEQYF
NA	TRBV7-3	13	NA	TRBJ1-1	TGTGCCAGCAGCTCCACATCGAACACTGAAGCTTTCTTT	CASSSTSNTEAFF
NA	TRBV2	14	TRBD2	TRBJ2-3	TGTGCCAGCTCTTGGACTAGTGGGACGGATACGCAGTATTTT	CASSWTSGTDTQYF
NA	TRBV3-1/TRBV3-2	12	NA	TRBJ1-5	TGTGCCAGCAGCCAGGAGGATCAGCCCCAGCATTTT	CASSQEDQPQHF
NA	TRBV13	14	TRBD2	TRBJ2-1	TGTGCCAGCAGCCATAAAGCGGGGAGAAATGAGCAGTTCTTC	CASSHKAGRNEQFF
NA	TRBV7-3	14	NA	TRBJ2-1	TGTGCCAGCAGCTTGCGGGGCGCCGGCAATGAGCAGTTCTTC	CASSLRGAGNEQFF
NA	TRBV28	13	NA	TRBJ2-3	TGTGCCAGCAGTTACTCTGTCACAGATACGCAGTATTTT	CASSYSVTDTQYF
once	TRBV2	14	TRBD1	TRBJ1-2	TGTGCCAGCAGAAGAGGGACAGCTCCCTATGGCTACACCTTC	CASRRGTAPYGYTF
NA	TRBV2	15	TRBD2	TRBJ2-7	TGTGCCAGCAGGGAAGCGGGGGGGTCTTCCTACGAGCAGTACTTC	CASREAGGSSYEQYF